The 12 T cell receptor beta chains listed next were all sequenced from one sample in a study of T cells in localized non-small cell lung cancer. TCRdb's table, derived via immunoSEQ multiplex PCR, lists solely in-frame clones and lacks some. The sample consists of 65,000 to 90,000 clones, around three quarters of them appearing once. The source material was PBMCs, sampled before any cancer treatment. The receptors derive from a man aged 40-75 years with stage II squamous cell lung carcinoma.

J is TRBJ1-4 and V is TRBV30, with TRBD1 identical over 7 bases. CDR3 length: 17 residues. Per the germline V gene, CDR1 is GTSNPN and CDR2 is SVGIG (reference sequence). With V trimmed by 4 bases and J by 5 bases, 16 bases remained unmatched. CDR3 sequence reads: CAWTSRRGGQLNEKLFF. The CDR3 DNA sequence: TGTGCCTGGACCTCACGCCGCGGGGGACAGCTAAATGAAAAACTGTTTTTT.

The V call is TRBV5-1, the J call TRBJ1-1; the match to TRBD1 covers 9 bases. The junction had 9 bases not matched to a gene; V was cut back by 4 bases and J by 5 bases. Germline V lookup: CDR1 SGHRS, CDR2 YFSETQ. This CDR3 region has 15 residues. The CDR3: CASSSYRGRRTEAFF. DNA for the CDR3: TGCGCCAGCAGCAGTTACAGGGGGCGAAGGACTGAAGCTTTCTTT.

The chain joins TRBV7-6 to TRBJ2-3, with D maybe TRBD2 (6 bases). Germline-derived CDR1 and CDR2 are SGHVS and FNYEAQ. V dropped 5 bases and J dropped 6 bases, with 15 bases sitting between them. This CDR3 has 14 residues. This CDR3 reads CASSRFGGVDTQYF. CDR3 DNA: TGTGCCAGCAGCCGATTCGGGGGAGTGGATACGCAGTATTTT.

This clone has just a few counts. The rearrangement joins TRBV5-6 to TRBJ2-1; 7 bases align to TRBD2. V was clipped by 0 bases and J by 5 bases; unmatched bases: 5. The CDR3 is 15 amino acids. The germline V gene encodes CDR1 SGHDT and CDR2 YYEEEE. CDR3 sequence: CASSLVLAADNEQFF. In DNA form, the CDR3 reads TGTGCCAGCAGCTTGGTTCTAGCGGCGGACAATGAGCAGTTCTTC. The variable domain in full, with the rest retrieved from reference TRBV5-6 and TRBJ2-1, is DAGVTQSPTHLIKTRGQQVTLRCSPKSGHDTVSWYQQALGQGPQFIFQYYEEEERQRGNFPDRFSGHQFPNYSSELNVNALLLGDSALYLCASSLVLAADNEQFFGPGTRLTVL.

This chain joins TRBV18 and TRBJ1-5, with a weak D call TRBD1 (5 bases). The CDR3 sequence is 14 residues long. The V end was cut by 3 bases, the J end by 2 bases, with 8 bases between. CDR1 KGHSH and CDR2 LQKENI come from the germline V gene. DNA for the CDR3: TGTGCCAGCTCACCTTGGGGGGGCAATCAGCCCCAGCATTTT. It yields the protein CASSPWGGNQPQHF.

The rearrangement joins TRBV4-2 to TRBJ2-2; D remains ambiguous. The V gene's germline CDR1 is LGHNA and CDR2 YNFKEQ. The CDR3 spans 15 residues. The germline V and J ends were trimmed by 5 bases and 3 bases, with 13 bases remaining between them. CDR3 in DNA: TGTGCCAGCAGCTCTACGGTGAGCGACACCGGGGAGCTGTTTTTT. Translation: CASSSTVSDTGELFF.

This chain links TRBV9 with TRBJ2-4; D may be TRBD1 (6 bases). Per germline, CDR1 SGDLS and CDR2 YYNGEE. V gave up 0 bases and J gave up 5 bases, with 15 bases separating them. The CDR3 has 16 amino acids. The CDR3 protein is CASSVAGTGSQNIQYF. Here the CDR3 DNA reads TGTGCCAGCAGCGTAGCTGGAACAGGGTCCCAAAACATTCAGTACTTC.

The chain recombines TRBV9 with TRBJ2-3, with TRBD1 as a possible D gene (6 bases). Germline V gene data show CDR1 as SGDLS and CDR2 as YYNGEE. The V gene lost 4 bases and the J gene lost 3 bases, with 15 bases spanning the gap. The CDR3 has 15 amino acids. CDR3 region: CASSLLGTPTDTQYF. The CDR3 DNA follows: TGTGCCAGCAGCCTCCTGGGGACACCGACAGATACGCAGTATTTT.

The chain has TRBV19 and TRBJ2-2; D gene uncertain. This CDR3 has 14 amino acids. V shed 5 bases and J shed 1 base, with 8 bases lying between them. Germline-derived CDR1 and CDR2 are LNHDA and SQIVND (reference sequence). CDR3 sequence: CASSVRVNTGELFF. CDR3 DNA sequence: TGTGCCAGTAGTGTTCGGGTGAACACCGGGGAGCTGTTTTTT.

This chain links TRBV9 with TRBJ1-1, with D hard to call. This CDR3 is built from 12 residues. Germline lookup yields CDR1 SGDLS and CDR2 YYNGEE. V gave up 4 bases and J gave up 1 base, with 5 bases separating them. CDR3: CASSSGNTEAFF. The CDR3 bases are TGTGCCAGCAGCTCAGGGAACACTGAAGCTTTCTTT. The full variable domain, its missing parts supplied by reference TRBV9 and TRBJ1-1, is DSGVTQTPKHLITATGQRVTLRCSPRSGDLSVYWYQQSLDQGLQFLIQYYNGEERAKGNILERFSAQQFPDLHSELNLSSLELGDSALYFCASSSGNTEAFFGQGTRLTVV.

The gene calls are TRBV5-1 and TRBJ2-5; no reliable D call. CDR3 length: 15 residues. Trimming took 1 base from V and 0 from J, leaving 10 bases between them. Germline V gene sequence: CDR1 SGHRS, CDR2 YFSETQ. CDR3 sequence: CASSLSPEYQETQYF. Written as DNA, the CDR3 is TGCGCCAGCAGCTTGTCCCCTGAGTACCAAGAGACCCAGTACTTC.

The rearrangement uses TRBV6-5 and TRBJ2-5; 8 bases agree with TRBD1. The V segment lost 6 bases and the J segment 5 bases; nucleotides outside the gene matches: 11. Germline V CDR1 and CDR2: MNHEY, SVGAGI. The CDR3 is 15 residues long. The CDR3 DNA reads as TGTGCCAGCAGCCCTACCTGGGACAGGTGGGAGACCCAGTACTTC. Translating gives CASSPTWDRWETQYF.